Reported below is one TCR beta chain. The target antigen is unknown. A second PCR, run for roughly 7 to 12 cycles, used a sample-barcoded 5' primer plus a J-beta primer mix. Every cDNA molecule carried a tag from a template-switch adaptor bearing 12 random nucleotides. TCRdb passed the 5' RACE reads through MiXCR, listing each CDR3 protein once. The sample records more than 550,000 distinct CDR3 sequences, 22% being singletons. The sample is drawn from a study of blood T cells in healthy people across ages. Study observations and caveats: Age showed a roughly linear inverse relationship with TCR beta diversity per million T cells. TCR beta diversity was tightly associated with the proportion of naive T cells.

CDR3 size: 12 residues. The TCR sequence derives from a man aged 70-80 years in good health. The V and J genes are TRBV12-3 or TRBV12-4 and TRBJ2-7; D possibly corresponds to TRBD1 (6 bases). The sequenced material came from blood. CDR3 sequence: CASGGNSYEQYF. The CDR3 DNA reads as TGTGCAAGTGGGGGCAACTCCTACGAGCAGTACTTC.